Given below is one T cell receptor beta chain in context. This clonotype is considered large (0.1 to 1%). Its antigen target is currently unknown. The input lacks base qualities; no much larger clone sits a single base away. This specimen belongs to a study (dated by TCRdb to the mid-2010s). Study-level background: The study set out to test whether tumor-infiltrating Tregs in breast cancer get recruited from blood Tregs or are instead converted in situ from other CD4+ T cell subsets. General study outcomes and caveats: Across the approximately 20 patients, 10% to 15% of TRBV12-4/TRBJ1-2 sequences from tumor Tregs were shared with naive CD4+ cells, compared with under 2.4% shared with blood Tregs or memory cells. Rather than covering whole repertoires, validation in the larger cohort was restricted to a single TCR beta V-J rearrangement. The TCR gene usage of tumor memory CD4+ T cells clustered together with blood and lymph node memory CD4+ cells and with lymph node naive CD4+ cells. The greatest overlap of tumor-infiltrating Treg TCR alpha and beta sequences was with tumor naive CD4+ T cells, followed next by blood naive CD4+ T cells.

The CDR3 contains 13 residues, cysteine and phenylalanine counted. The retained sequence is limited to the CDR3, 39 bases, with the frame set at the first base. The V and J ends are trimmed by 5 bases and 3 bases, leaving 10 bases between them. Cells that were CD4+CD25+CD127-/low were isolated as Tregs. In a larger cohort of 23 breast cancer patients, a single TRBV12-4/TRBJ1-2 rearrangement was sequenced in tumor Tregs and in blood Treg, naive and memory CD4+ cells. Ficoll density gradient centrifugation was used to isolate mononuclear cells from either lymph nodes or about 49 ml of peripheral blood. Sorted cell populations were confirmed by FACS to exceed 90% purity. Receptor libraries were prepared by multiplex PCR. Sequencing instrument: Ion Torrent PGM. Adaptor-ligated barcode primers were used to amplify TRBV12-4/TRBJ1-2 clonotypes in the approximately 22-patient analysis. For the 23-patient cohort, the TRBV12-4/TRBJ1-2 amplicons were sequenced on the Ion Personal Genome Machine system. In the original analysis: For each of nine subset-tissue groups, sequencing data from the five patients were pooled, and the groups were compared by unsupervised clustering of TCR gene usage. The Morisita-Horn index was used to calculate repertoire similarity, with shared sequences weighted according to their contribution to each repertoire. Using fastp trimming at Q25 and MiXCR clonotype assembly, TCRdb reanalyzed the public sequencing data and kept in-frame beta chains. Rows matching on CDR3 protein sequence are summarized as one entry with the most common DNA and genes. For this entry, the V and J calls and clone size follow TCRdb and not the study's own pipeline. Here the sample has approximately 1,000 distinct CDR3 sequences; approximately 15% occur a single time. About 7% of the sample is in the top ten clones.

What was sequenced was Tregs sorted from blood. This clonotype was sampled from a female donor with breast cancer. The chain is made from TRBV12-3 or TRBV12-4 and TRBJ1-2, with TRBD1 as a weak D call on 6 bases. The sequenced DNA is TGTGCCAGCAGTCCGACAGGTCACTATGGCTACACCTTC. The resulting protein is CASSPTGHYGYTF.